These T cell receptor beta chains were read from a single sample in a study of metastatic and nonmetastatic thyroid tumors. Through MiXCR, TCRdb re-clonotyped the PCR reads. The sample contains around 20,000 clones, approximately 10% of which appear only once. Sequenced input: blood. These receptors were obtained from a female donor with papillary thyroid cancer or a benign thyroid nodule (not recorded which). Some clones in this sample may be carry-over from other donors' samples. Both conserved end residues are part of each CDR3. D genes are given only for firm matches. Some rows mark clone size as missing; the rest say once, few, many or name a class of expanded clone.

d_call: .; cdr3_length: 12; clone_size: many; v_call: TRBV15; j_call: TRBJ2-5; cdr3_nt: TGTGCCACCAGCAGCTTCGAGAGGACCCAGTACTTC; cdr3_aa: CATSSFERTQYF
d_call: .; cdr3_length: 14; clone_size: medium-sized; v_call: TRBV6-1; j_call: TRBJ2-1; cdr3_nt: TGTGCCAGCACGCGAGACGCTCGCTACAATGAGCAGTTCTTC; cdr3_aa: CASTRDARYNEQFF
d_call: .; cdr3_length: 12; clone_size: many; v_call: TRBV29-1; j_call: TRBJ1-1; cdr3_nt: TGCAGCGGTCGGGGGAGGAACACTGAAGCTTTCTTT; cdr3_aa: CSGRGRNTEAFF
d_call: .; cdr3_length: 13; clone_size: many; v_call: TRBV5-4; j_call: TRBJ2-2; cdr3_nt: TGTGCCAGCAGCTTGGCCTACACCGGGGAGCTGTTTTTT; cdr3_aa: CASSLAYTGELFF
d_call: .; cdr3_length: 13; clone_size: medium-sized; v_call: TRBV6-1; j_call: TRBJ1-3; cdr3_nt: TGTGCCAGCAGGTCCGGGGCGGGCAACACCATATATTTT; cdr3_aa: CASRSGAGNTIYF
d_call: .; cdr3_length: 15; clone_size: .; v_call: TRBV7-9; j_call: TRBJ1-2; cdr3_nt: TGTGCCAGCAGCCCGGACAGAGGGGACCTCTATGGCTACACCTTC; cdr3_aa: CASSPDRGDLYGYTF
d_call: TRBD1; cdr3_length: 15; clone_size: many; v_call: TRBV19; j_call: TRBJ1-3; cdr3_nt: TGTGCCAGTAGTACCCACAGGGGGTCAAGAAACACCATATATTTT; cdr3_aa: CASSTHRGSRNTIYF
d_call: .; cdr3_length: 12; clone_size: many; v_call: TRBV30; j_call: TRBJ2-1; cdr3_nt: TGTGCCTGGAGTGTACAGCTCAATGAGCAGTTCTTC; cdr3_aa: CAWSVQLNEQFF
d_call: .; cdr3_length: 14; clone_size: many; v_call: TRBV7-3; j_call: TRBJ1-1; cdr3_nt: TGTGCCAGCAGCTGGGGTGGGGATCAGACTGAAGCTTTCTTT; cdr3_aa: CASSWGGDQTEAFF
d_call: .; cdr3_length: 15; clone_size: few; v_call: TRBV6-1; j_call: TRBJ2-3; cdr3_nt: TGTGCCAGCAGTGGAACTCCTGAGGGCACAGATACGCAGTATTTT; cdr3_aa: CASSGTPEGTDTQYF
d_call: TRBD1; cdr3_length: 14; clone_size: many; v_call: TRBV9; j_call: TRBJ1-1; cdr3_nt: TGTGCCAGCGGGCGCGACAGGGAGGGAACTGAAGCTTTCTTT; cdr3_aa: CASGRDREGTEAFF
d_call: .; cdr3_length: 12; clone_size: many; v_call: TRBV7-9; j_call: TRBJ2-7; cdr3_nt: TGTGCCAGCAGCACCAACTTGCGCGAGCAGTACTTC; cdr3_aa: CASSTNLREQYF
d_call: TRBD2; cdr3_length: 14; clone_size: many; v_call: TRBV2; j_call: TRBJ2-7; cdr3_nt: TGTGCCAGCAGGGGACTAGTGAGCTCCTACGAGCAGTACTTC; cdr3_aa: CASRGLVSSYEQYF
d_call: .; cdr3_length: 15; clone_size: few; v_call: TRBV9; j_call: TRBJ2-7; cdr3_nt: TGTGCCAGCAGCATTACCCCCAGGTCGCAACACGAGCAGTACTTC; cdr3_aa: CASSITPRSQHEQYF
d_call: .; cdr3_length: 12; clone_size: many; v_call: TRBV10-3; j_call: TRBJ1-2; cdr3_nt: TGTGCCACCAGGGGAGATAACTATGGCTACACCTTC; cdr3_aa: CATRGDNYGYTF
d_call: TRBD1; cdr3_length: 15; clone_size: many; v_call: TRBV2; j_call: TRBJ2-2; cdr3_nt: TGTGCCAGCAGGGGGGACAGGGGGCGGGCCGGGGAGCTGTTTTTT; cdr3_aa: CASRGDRGRAGELFF
d_call: .; cdr3_length: 12; clone_size: many; v_call: TRBV29-1; j_call: TRBJ2-7; cdr3_nt: TGCAGCGTTACACAGGGATTAGGCGAGCAGTACTTC; cdr3_aa: CSVTQGLGEQYF
d_call: .; cdr3_length: 15; clone_size: many; v_call: TRBV9; j_call: TRBJ2-5; cdr3_nt: TGTGCCAGCAGCGTAGAGAGTGACTACCAAGAGACCCAGTACTTC; cdr3_aa: CASSVESDYQETQYF
d_call: .; cdr3_length: 14; clone_size: many; v_call: TRBV19; j_call: TRBJ2-5; cdr3_nt: TGTGCCAGTAGTAGCGTCGGGGCGGGGGAGACCCAGTACTTC; cdr3_aa: CASSSVGAGETQYF
d_call: .; cdr3_length: 14; clone_size: medium-sized; v_call: TRBV6-4; j_call: TRBJ2-2; cdr3_nt: TGTGCCAGCAGTGACAACACCGACACCGGGGAGCTGTTTTTT; cdr3_aa: CASSDNTDTGELFF
d_call: TRBD2; cdr3_length: 15; clone_size: .; v_call: TRBV4-1; j_call: TRBJ2-3; cdr3_nt: TGCGCCAGCAGCCTCGGACTAGCGGGAACAGATACGCAGTATTTT; cdr3_aa: CASSLGLAGTDTQYF
d_call: .; cdr3_length: 15; clone_size: medium-sized; v_call: TRBV6-2/TRBV6-3; j_call: TRBJ2-3; cdr3_nt: TGTGCCAGCAACGAGGGGGGCGGTGAAACAGATACGCAGTATTTT; cdr3_aa: CASNEGGGETDTQYF
d_call: .; cdr3_length: 13; clone_size: few; v_call: TRBV5-4; j_call: TRBJ1-1; cdr3_nt: TGTGCCAGCAGGGACAGCAAGAACACTGAAGCTTTCTTT; cdr3_aa: CASRDSKNTEAFF
d_call: .; cdr3_length: 14; clone_size: .; v_call: TRBV5-5; j_call: TRBJ1-4; cdr3_nt: TGTGCCAGCAGCTCCCAGGGTGGTGGTGAAAAACTGTTTTTT; cdr3_aa: CASSSQGGGEKLFF
d_call: TRBD1; cdr3_length: 19; clone_size: few; v_call: TRBV30; j_call: TRBJ2-1; cdr3_nt: TGTGCCTGGAGTGGGGATTTACCAGGGACAGCAAGCTCCTACAATGAGCAGTTCTTC; cdr3_aa: CAWSGDLPGTASSYNEQFF
d_call: .; cdr3_length: 17; clone_size: large; v_call: TRBV28; j_call: TRBJ2-1; cdr3_nt: TGTGCCAGCAGTTCTCTGGATCCGGGACTGCCGGCGGAAGAGCAGTTCTTC; cdr3_aa: CASSSLDPGLPAEEQFF
d_call: TRBD2; cdr3_length: 16; clone_size: many; v_call: TRBV27; j_call: TRBJ2-3; cdr3_nt: TGTGCCAGCAGTCCGGTACTAGCGACTCTCACAGATACGCAGTATTTT; cdr3_aa: CASSPVLATLTDTQYF
d_call: .; cdr3_length: 12; clone_size: many; v_call: TRBV7-9; j_call: TRBJ2-1; cdr3_nt: TGTGCCAGCAGCTACCTTAACAATGAGCAGTTCTTC; cdr3_aa: CASSYLNNEQFF
d_call: TRBD1; cdr3_length: 15; clone_size: many; v_call: TRBV9; j_call: TRBJ2-7; cdr3_nt: TGTGCCAGCAGCGTAGAGGACAGGAGCTCCTACGAGCAGTACTTC; cdr3_aa: CASSVEDRSSYEQYF
d_call: TRBD2; cdr3_length: 16; clone_size: few; v_call: TRBV6-1; j_call: TRBJ2-3; cdr3_nt: TGTGCCAGCGAAGGTCTAGCGGGAGAAGGCACAGATACGCAGTATTTT; cdr3_aa: CASEGLAGEGTDTQYF
d_call: TRBD2; cdr3_length: 17; clone_size: many; v_call: TRBV15; j_call: TRBJ2-7; cdr3_nt: TGTGCCACCAGCAGAGGGTTTTGGGCTAGCGGGAGTTACGAGCAGTACTTC; cdr3_aa: CATSRGFWASGSYEQYF
d_call: .; cdr3_length: 11; clone_size: .; v_call: TRBV12-3/TRBV12-4; j_call: TRBJ1-1; cdr3_nt: TGTGCCAGCAGTCAGAGCACTGAAGCTTGCTTT; cdr3_aa: CASSQSTEACF
d_call: TRBD2; cdr3_length: 19; clone_size: .; v_call: TRBV2; j_call: TRBJ2-1; cdr3_nt: TGTGCCAGCAGTGAAACTGGGACTAGCGGCTCCAGCTCCCACAATGAGCAGTTCTTC; cdr3_aa: CASSETGTSGSSSHNEQFF
d_call: TRBD2; cdr3_length: 18; clone_size: many; v_call: TRBV7-9; j_call: TRBJ2-1; cdr3_nt: TGTGCCAGCAGCTCCGGGACAGGGGGGACTAGCGGGATGGATGAGCAGTTCTTC; cdr3_aa: CASSSGTGGTSGMDEQFF
d_call: TRBD1; cdr3_length: 16; clone_size: many; v_call: TRBV20-1; j_call: TRBJ2-2; cdr3_nt: TGCAGTGCTAGATCCCCCGGGACAGGGGGCACCGGGGAGCTGTTTTTT; cdr3_aa: CSARSPGTGGTGELFF
d_call: .; cdr3_length: 13; clone_size: .; v_call: TRBV6-2/TRBV6-3; j_call: TRBJ1-1; cdr3_nt: TGCGCCAGCAGTTACGTCCTGGGGGCTGAATCTTTCTTT; cdr3_aa: CASSYVLGAESFF
d_call: .; cdr3_length: 13; clone_size: many; v_call: TRBV2; j_call: TRBJ2-5; cdr3_nt: TGTGCCAGCCGGGACACGCAACAAGAGACCCAGTACTTC; cdr3_aa: CASRDTQQETQYF
d_call: TRBD2; cdr3_length: 16; clone_size: .; v_call: TRBV5-5; j_call: TRBJ2-5; cdr3_nt: TGTGCCAGCAGCTTAGCGCTAGCGGGAGGTCAAGAGACCCAGTACTTC; cdr3_aa: CASSLALAGGQETQYF
d_call: .; cdr3_length: 13; clone_size: many; v_call: TRBV9; j_call: TRBJ2-5; cdr3_nt: TGTGCCAGCAGCCCCTCGGGAGCCGAGACCCAGTACTTC; cdr3_aa: CASSPSGAETQYF
d_call: .; cdr3_length: 12; clone_size: many; v_call: TRBV5-1; j_call: TRBJ2-5; cdr3_nt: TGCGCCAGCAGCAGAGGCCAAGAGACCCAGTACTTC; cdr3_aa: CASSRGQETQYF
d_call: TRBD2; cdr3_length: 15; clone_size: many; v_call: TRBV7-9; j_call: TRBJ2-7; cdr3_nt: TGTGCCAGCACCCACGGACTAGCGGAGACCTACGAGCAGTACTTC; cdr3_aa: CASTHGLAETYEQYF
d_call: .; cdr3_length: 14; clone_size: many; v_call: TRBV11-2; j_call: TRBJ2-7; cdr3_nt: TGTGCCAGCAGCTTAGGAGTTAGATCACCCGAGCAGTACTTC; cdr3_aa: CASSLGVRSPEQYF